Presented here are 32 T cell receptor beta chains from one specimen sequenced in a study of memory CD4+ T cells and cytomegalovirus serostatus. Generated by immunoSEQ multiplex PCR, the TCRdb table keeps only in-frame clones and is missing some. The top ten clones hold 1.5% to 2% of a sample with some 52,000 clones, 65% to 85% of them seen once. The sort gate was single viable CD3+CD4+CD8-CD45RO+ cells for memory CD4+ T cells. Sequenced: memory CD4+ T cells from blood. The receptor set was obtained from an adult in good health and CMV-seropositive.

The V call is TRBV7-9, the J call TRBJ2-5; possible D gene TRBD1, 5 bases. CDR3 length: 15 amino acids. The V end lost 0 bases, the J end lost 5 bases, and 13 bases lay between the germline ends. CDR1 is SEHNR, CDR2 FQNEAQ, per germline (reference sequence). The CDR3 nucleotides are TGTGCCAGCAGCTTAGCGGAGACAGTTTCGGAGACCCAGTACTTC. Translation gives CASSLAETVSETQYF.

This chain connects TRBV6-1 to TRBJ1-5; D not certain. The CDR3 is 15 amino acids. V was clipped by 3 bases and J by 1 base, with 10 bases between them. Germline CDR1 is MNHNS and CDR2 is SASEGT. DNA for the CDR3: TGTGCCAGCAGTGACGGGTTAGGAAGCAATCAGCCCCAGCATTTT. Translated: CASSDGLGSNQPQHF.

CDR3 residues: CASSVVGTGGGETQYF. The CDR3 bases are TGTGCCAGCAGCGTAGTAGGGACAGGAGGGGGGGAGACCCAGTACTTC. The chain has TRBV9 and TRBJ2-5; 8 nucleotides agree with TRBD1. The V gene end was trimmed by 0 bases and the J gene end by 5 bases; junction bases not matched to a gene: 9. Germline loops: CDR1 SGDLS, CDR2 YYNGEE. This CDR3 is built from 16 residues.

The chain carries TRBV19 and TRBJ1-1; D is ambiguous. Trimming shortened V by 1 base and J by 1 base, and 13 bases separated the two germline ends. Germline V gene lookup returns CDR1 LNHDA and CDR2 SQIVND (reference sequence). CDR3 length: 16 amino acids. The CDR3 loop is CASSIGKGVSNTEAFF. CDR3 nucleotides: TGTGCCAGTAGTATAGGGAAGGGAGTGTCGAACACTGAAGCTTTCTTT.

The V gene is TRBV7-2, the J gene TRBJ1-2, with D possibly TRBD1 on 5 matching bases. The CDR3 covers 12 residues. In germline, CDR1 is SGHTA, CDR2 FQGNSA. V lost 5 bases to trimming and J lost 4 bases, with 8 bases between them. The CDR3 spells CASSRDSYGYTF. CDR3 DNA: TGTGCCAGCAGCCGTGACAGCTATGGCTACACCTTC.

This clone came up a few times. The V and J genes are TRBV5-5 and TRBJ2-1, with 12 bases fitting TRBD2. CDR1 and CDR2 (germline): SGHKS, YYEKEE (reference sequence). Trimming at V came to 0 bases and at J to 8 bases, leaving 6 bases not matched to a gene. The CDR3 spans 16 residues. The CDR3 sequence is CASSLGLAGDLDEQFF. CDR3 in DNA: TGTGCCAGCAGCTTGGGACTAGCGGGAGATTTGGATGAGCAGTTCTTC.

The CDR3 nucleotides read TGTGCCAGCAGCGGAGGTCGTGGCATTCAGTACTTC. Translating gives CASSGGRGIQYF. The chain joins TRBV5-6 to TRBJ2-4, with a weak D call TRBD2 (5 bases). CDR1 is SGHDT, CDR2 YYEEEE, per germline. Deletions cut 4 bases from V and 9 bases from J, with 11 bases between. There are 12 residues in the CDR3.

This clone was found once. The rearrangement uses TRBV7-2 and TRBJ1-3; D is unclear. Germline CDR1 SGHTA, CDR2 FQGNSA. This CDR3 spans 14 amino acids. The germline V and J ends were trimmed by 1 base and 0 bases, with 4 bases remaining between them. CDR3 sequence: CASSLGVSGNTIYF. The CDR3, as DNA: TGTGCCAGCAGCTTAGGGGTCTCTGGAAACACCATATATTTT. The full variable domain, with the rest looked up from reference TRBV7-2 and TRBJ1-3, is GAGVSQSPSNKVTEKGKDVELRCDPISGHTALYWYRQSLGQGLEFLIYFQGNSAPDKSGLPSDRFSAERTGGSVSTLTIQRTQQEDSAVYLCASSLGVSGNTIYFGEGSWLTVV.

The V call is TRBV5-6, the J call TRBJ2-1; TRBD2 aligns across 14 bases. The germline V gene encodes CDR1 SGHDT and CDR2 YYEEEE. V lost 4 bases and J lost 7; bases outside the gene matches: 7. The CDR3 is 16 residues long. Here the CDR3 reads CASSQGLAGVSNEQFF. In nucleotides, the CDR3 is TGTGCCAGCAGCCAGGGACTAGCGGGGGTCAGTAATGAGCAGTTCTTC.

This chain links TRBV7-2 with TRBJ2-7; D ambiguous. The CDR3 runs 16 residues. V lost 0 bases to trimming and J lost 0 bases, with 12 bases between them. Germline V gene sequence: CDR1 SGHTA, CDR2 FQGNSA. Here the CDR3 DNA reads TGTGCCAGCAGCTTAGCGGAAGCGACGAGCTCCTACGAGCAGTACTTC. It codes for CASSLAEATSSYEQYF.

The genes are TRBV15 and TRBJ2-3, with a weak D call TRBD2 (6 bases). There are 15 residues in the CDR3. Per germline, CDR1 LNHNV and CDR2 YYDKDF (reference sequence). Between the trimmed V and J ends, which lost 5 bases and 1 base, there was a span of 13 bases. The CDR3 DNA follows: TGTGCCACCAGCGGGGGAGGCCCCGGCACAGATACGCAGTATTTT. Its protein is CATSGGGPGTDTQYF.

V is TRBV6-5 and J is TRBJ1-2; D gene unclear. Deletions cut 6 bases from V and 8 bases from J, with 7 bases between. The germline CDR1 and CDR2 sequences are MNHEY and SVGAGI. The CDR3 has 10 amino acids. The CDR3 loop reads CASSKDGYTF. In nucleotides, the CDR3 is TGTGCCAGCAGCAAGGACGGCTACACCTTC.

This clone appeared a few times. The rearrangement uses TRBV29-1 and TRBJ1-5; D is uncertain. The CDR3 length is 10 residues. Germline CDR1 is SQVTM and CDR2 is ANQGSEA. In DNA form, the CDR3 reads TGCACCGGGGAGGTCCAGCCCCAGCATTTT. Protein: CTGEVQPQHF.

This chain joins TRBV4-2 and TRBJ1-4; D perhaps matches TRBD1 (6 bases). The CDR3 contains 16 residues. CDR1 LGHNA and CDR2 YNFKEQ come from the germline V gene. Trimming stripped 3 bases from V and 0 bases from J, with 11 bases between. The chain's CDR3 is CASSQRTDTTNEKLFF. The CDR3 nucleotides are TGTGCCAGCAGCCAGCGGACAGATACAACTAATGAAAAACTGTTTTTT.

The chain uses TRBV14 and TRBJ2-3, with D perhaps TRBD2 (7 bases). The germline V and J ends were trimmed by 5 bases and 2 bases, with 14 bases remaining between them. Per the germline V gene, CDR1 is SGHDN and CDR2 is FVKESK. This CDR3 contains 15 residues. The CDR3 DNA is TGTGCCAGCAGCACCCTCGGGGGGCCCACAGATACGCAGTATTTT. Encoded protein: CASSTLGGPTDTQYF.

V and J are TRBV6-1 and TRBJ2-1, with D perhaps matching TRBD2 (5 bases). Per germline, CDR1 MNHNS and CDR2 SASEGT. The length of the CDR3 is 15 residues. Trimming removed 5 bases from V and 4 bases from J, with 15 bases in between. The CDR3 DNA follows: TGTGCCAGCAGTCTAAAAATCCGGGATTACAATGAGCAGTTCTTC. This translates into CASSLKIRDYNEQFF.

This clone was observed once. The chain has TRBV19 and TRBJ1-4, with D uncertain. This CDR3 has 13 residues. The germline CDR1 and CDR2 sequences are LNHDA and SQIVND (reference sequence). V was clipped by 7 bases and J by 7 bases, with 13 bases between them. The DNA of the CDR3 is TGTGCCAGTAATTCCGGGTACGGTGAAAAACTGTTTTTT. It is translated as CASNSGYGEKLFF.

The chain couples TRBV2 to TRBJ2-3; tentative D call: TRBD2 (6 bases). V gave up 7 bases and J gave up 2 bases, with 10 bases separating them. Germline CDR1 is SNHLY and CDR2 is FYNNEI. This CDR3 is 13 amino acids long. DNA of the CDR3: TGTGCCAGCAATGGACTATACACAGATACGCAGTATTTT. This codes for CASNGLYTDTQYF.

V and J are TRBV10-3 and TRBJ1-3, with a tentative D call TRBD1 (6 bases). Trimming removed 4 bases at V and 0 bases at J, with 13 bases between. CDR1 and CDR2 (germline): ENHRY, SYGVKD. The length of the CDR3 is 16 residues. The CDR3 sequence: CAISVGQSNSGNTIYF. The CDR3 bases are TGTGCCATCAGTGTGGGACAATCGAACTCTGGAAACACCATATATTTT.

V is TRBV19 and J is TRBJ1-5; TRBD1 is a possible D gene (5 bases). There are 13 residues in the CDR3. CDR1 LNHDA and CDR2 SQIVND come from the germline V gene (reference sequence). Trimming removed 7 bases from V and 4 bases from J, with 11 bases in between. The CDR3: CASTDRRNQPQHF. CDR3 coding DNA: TGTGCCAGTACCGACAGACGAAATCAGCCCCAGCATTTT.

The V and J genes are TRBV7-9 and TRBJ2-1, with TRBD1 identical over 9 bases. Germline V CDR1 and CDR2: SEHNR, FQNEAQ (reference sequence). The CDR3 is 17 residues long. V shed 1 base and J 6 bases; nucleotides not matched to a gene: 10. The CDR3: CASSLGDRARTVNEQFF. The DNA for the CDR3 is TGTGCCAGCAGCTTAGGGGACAGGGCGAGGACAGTCAATGAGCAGTTCTTC.

The sample holds one count of this clone. The chain couples TRBV5-1 to TRBJ2-3; no firm D call. This CDR3 is 16 amino acids long. V lost 0 bases and J lost 0, with 11 bases in between. From germline, CDR1 is SGHRS and CDR2 YFSETQ. The CDR3: CASSLGLQFSTDTQYF. The DNA for the CDR3 is TGCGCCAGCAGCTTGGGTCTACAGTTTAGCACAGATACGCAGTATTTT.

This clone has only a few counts. The chain carries TRBV29-1 and TRBJ1-1, with D possibly TRBD1 on 5 matching bases. The length of the CDR3 is 13 residues. The germline V gene has CDR1 SQVTM and CDR2 ANQGSEA. Trimming shortened V by 5 bases and J by 1 base, and 11 bases separated the two germline ends. This CDR3 reads CSVSPQGNTEAFF. CDR3 nucleotide sequence: TGCAGCGTTTCCCCTCAGGGGAACACTGAAGCTTTCTTT.

The V gene is TRBV29-1, the J gene TRBJ2-3; D is unclear. The CDR3 contains 12 residues. Trimming removed 8 bases at V and 0 bases at J, with 9 bases between. Germline CDR1 SQVTM, CDR2 ANQGSEA. The CDR3 sequence is CSPVRSTDTQYF. DNA for the CDR3: TGCAGCCCGGTCAGAAGCACAGATACGCAGTATTTT.

The chain couples TRBV18 to TRBJ1-5; weak D call: TRBD1 (5 bases). The V and J ends lost 0 bases and 7 bases respectively, with 16 bases between them. Germline V gene sequence: CDR1 KGHSH, CDR2 LQKENI. The CDR3 runs 16 residues. The CDR3 protein is CASSPPPGGAEQPQHF. For the CDR3, the DNA is TGTGCCAGCTCACCACCCCCGGGCGGGGCTGAACAGCCCCAGCATTTT. Variable domain in full (rest from reference TRBV18 and TRBJ1-5): NAGVMQNPRHLVRRRGQEARLRCSPMKGHSHVYWYRQLPEEGLKFMVYLQKENIIDESGMPKERFSAEFPKEGPSILRIQQVVRGDSAAYFCASSPPPGGAEQPQHFGDGTRLSIL.

The J gene is TRBJ1-2, the V gene TRBV4-1, with D tentatively TRBD1 (5 bases). This CDR3 contains 15 residues. The V and J ends lost 2 bases and 4 bases respectively, with 14 bases between them. Germline V gives CDR1 MGHRA, CDR2 YSYEKL. Written as DNA, the CDR3 is TGCGCCAGCAGCCAACCCTCGCGGGGGAGCTATGGCTACACCTTC. It encodes CASSQPSRGSYGYTF.

This chain uses TRBV7-3 with TRBJ2-7; TRBD2 matches 9 bases. After removal of 8 bases from V and 1 base from J, the junction contained 3 bases not matched to a gene. This CDR3 is built from 13 residues. CDR1 is SGHTA, CDR2 FQGTGA, per germline. The CDR3 coding sequence is TGTGCCAGCGCACTAGCGGGTTCCTACGAGCAGTACTTC. It is translated as CASALAGSYEQYF.

The CDR3 sequence: CASSSGQGVTEAFF. DNA of the CDR3: TGCGCCAGCAGCTCAGGGCAGGGGGTAACTGAAGCTTTCTTT. The V gene is TRBV4-1, the J gene TRBJ1-1, with TRBD1 matching over 7 bases. Germline V gene lookup returns CDR1 MGHRA and CDR2 YSYEKL. The V gene end was trimmed by 5 bases and the J gene end by 5 bases; junction bases not matched to a gene: 8. The CDR3 is 14 residues long.

The chain combines TRBV27 with TRBJ2-3; tentatively, D is TRBD1 (6 bases). CDR1 is MNHEY and CDR2 is SMNVEV in the germline V gene (reference sequence). The CDR3 sequence is 13 residues long. Trimming pared 2 bases from V and 5 bases from J, leaving 8 bases between. CDR3 nucleotide sequence: TGTGCCAGCAGTTTACAGGGGCGAGATACGCAGTATTTT. It encodes CASSLQGRDTQYF.

The table lists this clone with a count of one. The chain links TRBV14 to TRBJ2-3, with 11 bases matching TRBD2. The germline V gene has CDR1 SGHDN and CDR2 FVKESK. The J segment lost 5 bases and the V segment lost 10 bases, leaving 14 bases of the junction unmatched. This CDR3 has 16 amino acids. As DNA, the CDR3 is TGTGCCACCAGTCATCTAGCGGGGGGCCGGGGAGATACGCAGTATTTT. As protein: CATSHLAGGRGDTQYF.

The chain links TRBV7-8 to TRBJ1-5; TRBD1 aligns across 7 bases. With 5 bases clipped from V and 4 bases from J, the junction kept 5 bases outside the gene matches. The CDR3 length is 14 residues. Looked up from germline, CDR1 is SGHVS and CDR2 is FQNEAQ. CDR3 nucleotides: TGTGCCAGCAGCCAGGACAGGAAAAATCAGCCCCAGCATTTT. Encoded protein: CASSQDRKNQPQHF.

The count of this clone is one. The chain employs TRBV21-1 and TRBJ2-3; TRBD2, the table's D call, lacks a check against the DNA. TRBV21-1 is an annotated pseudogene. The CDR3 loop spans 16 amino acids. The CDR3 DNA follows: TGTGCCAGCAGCTCCCGGGGAGCGGGGACCCCTGATACGCAGTATTTT. Amino acid sequence: CASSSRGAGTPDTQYF.